These 5 T cell receptor beta chains came from one sample sequenced in a study of cytomegalovirus exposure and HLA in healthy donors. The PCR ran on 60 Vbeta and 13 Jbeta primers. Data came from immunoSEQ multiplex PCR; TCRdb stores just in-frame clones and leaves some out. The table for this sample gives under 85,000 clones. The source material was PBMCs. These receptors were obtained from a boy between 10 and 17 years old in good health and CMV-seronegative.

CDR3: CASSQIPGEKLFF. For the CDR3, the DNA is TGTGCCAGCAGCCAGATACCCGGGGAAAAACTGTTTTTT. The chain carries TRBV11-2 and TRBJ1-4; no clear D. The germline V and J ends were trimmed by 5 bases and 8 bases, with 12 bases remaining between them. Germline assignment: CDR1 SGHAT and CDR2 FQNNGV. The CDR3 loop spans 13 amino acids.

V and J are TRBV5-1 and TRBJ1-3, with 10 bases fitting TRBD1. Germline loops: CDR1 SGHRS, CDR2 YFSETQ. Losses at the gene ends were 7 bases for V and 3 bases for J; bases not matched to a gene: 7. CDR3 length: 15 amino acids. The DNA of the CDR3 is TGCGCCAGCCGTCCCGGGACAGGGGATGGAAACACCATATATTTT. It encodes CASRPGTGDGNTIYF.

V gene TRBV19 combines with J gene TRBJ1-1; 7 bases line up with TRBD1. V lost 9 bases and J lost 6; bases outside the gene matches: 10. The CDR3 covers 13 residues. CDR1 and CDR2 (germline): LNHDA, SQIVND (reference sequence). The CDR3 loop is CASQPGGMAEAFF. CDR3 sequence (DNA): TGTGCCAGCCAACCAGGGGGTATGGCTGAAGCTTTCTTT.

This chain joins TRBV6-1 and TRBJ2-5, with D perhaps matching TRBD1 (5 bases). The DNA end favors TRBJ2-7, so the J call may be wrong. This CDR3 has 14 amino acids. Germline loops: CDR1 MNHNS, CDR2 SASEGT. The CDR3 here is CASSSTTDAYEQYF. CDR3 nucleotides: TGTGCCAGCAGTTCTACGACAGACGCCTACGAGCAGTACTTC.

Regarding this clone: In this CDR3 the conserved last residue, phenylalanine or tryptophan, is missing, so a read error is likely. The DNA is left out, because the CDR3 cannot be placed on it with certainty; the CDR3 is given as TCRdb lists it. The chain combines TRBV6-4 with TRBJ2-7; TRBD2, as called in the table, went unchecked against the DNA. Looked up from germline, CDR1 is MRHNA and CDR2 is SNTAGT. The CDR3 length is 11 residues, termini included. The CDR3 loop reads CASSDAGTSLT.